The 10 T cell receptor beta chains below all came from one sample that was sequenced in a study of cytomegalovirus exposure and HLA in healthy donors. The study ran its PCR with 60 Vbeta and 13 Jbeta primers. Sequenced by immunoSEQ multiplex PCR; TCRdb stores in-frame clones only, minus some. The sample carries 99,000 or so clones, roughly 80% recorded once. Sequencing input: PBMCs. The receptors here all came from a man aged 55 to 70 in good health and CMV-seropositive.

This clone was recorded once. V usage is TRBV18 and J usage is TRBJ2-7; 7 nucleotides line up with TRBD1. The CDR3 sequence is 17 residues long. After removal of 4 bases from V and 2 bases from J, the junction contained 14 bases not matched to a gene. The germline V gene encodes CDR1 KGHSH and CDR2 LQKENI. This CDR3 reads CASSRAGPQGSPYEQYF. The CDR3 coding sequence is TGTGCCAGCTCACGGGCGGGCCCACAGGGGAGTCCCTACGAGCAGTACTTC.

The V call is TRBV7-9, the J call TRBJ2-1; D gene ambiguous. The germline V gene has CDR1 SEHNR and CDR2 FQNEAQ (reference sequence). V was clipped by 6 bases and J by 5 bases, with 11 bases between them. This CDR3 spans 13 amino acids. The DNA for the CDR3 is TGTGCCAGCAGTCTTAAACAGAACAATGAGCAGTTCTTC. It codes for CASSLKQNNEQFF. The variable domain in full, completed from reference TRBV7-9 and TRBJ2-1, reads DTGVSQNPRHKITKRGQNVTFRCDPISEHNRLYWYRQTLGQGPEFLTYFQNEAQLEKSRLLSDRFSAERPKGSFSTLEIQRTEQGDSAMYLCASSLKQNNEQFFGPGTRLTVL.

The J gene is TRBJ1-4, the V gene TRBV18; the match to TRBD1 covers 10 bases. Germline-derived CDR1 and CDR2 are KGHSH and LQKENI. This CDR3 is built from 18 residues. With V trimmed by 3 bases and J by 0 bases, 7 bases remained unmatched. CDR3 in DNA: TGTGCCAGCTCACCGCGGACAGGGGGATTTGCAACTAATGAAAAACTGTTTTTT. This codes for CASSPRTGGFATNEKLFF.

The rearrangement uses TRBV4-1 and TRBJ2-1; 11 bases line up with TRBD2. Germline V gives CDR1 MGHRA, CDR2 YSYEKL. Unmatched junction bases numbered 7, after V lost 1 base and J lost 8 bases. There are 16 residues in the CDR3. The CDR3 reads CASSQVAGGTPYEQFF. The DNA for the CDR3 is TGCGCCAGCAGCCAAGTAGCGGGGGGGACCCCCTATGAGCAGTTCTTC.

The rearrangement links TRBV7-2 to TRBJ1-1, with a tentative D call TRBD1 (6 bases). This CDR3 contains 13 residues. Germline loops: CDR1 SGHTA, CDR2 FQGNSA. V lost 3 bases and J 6 bases, leaving 11 bases between the germline ends. CDR3 nucleotide sequence: TGTGCCAGCAGCTTGGGGGGGGCCGCTGAAGCTTTCTTT. Amino acid sequence: CASSLGGAAEAFF.

The V gene is TRBV7-9, the J gene TRBJ2-7; 7 bases are shared with TRBD1. The germline CDR1 and CDR2 sequences are SEHNR and FQNEAQ (reference sequence). V shed 5 bases, J shed 2 bases, and the junction held 6 bases outside the gene matches. The CDR3 extends over 14 amino acids. This chain's CDR3 is CASSIRDRPYEQYF. The CDR3 DNA follows: TGTGCCAGCAGCATCCGGGACAGACCCTACGAGCAGTACTTC.

The CDR3 region has the DNA TGTGCCAGCAGCAGAACTAGCGGGGGCCTCCAAGAGACCCAGTACTTC. It translates to CASSRTSGGLQETQYF. This rearrangement joins TRBV5-4 to TRBJ2-5; TRBD2 matches at 11 bases. The CDR3 spans 16 residues. Germline assignment: CDR1 SGHNT and CDR2 YYREEE (reference sequence). The J segment lost 1 base and the V segment lost 4 bases, leaving 6 bases of the junction unmatched.

CDR3 DNA: TGTGCCTGGGACGTCAGCGGGGCGTTCGAGCAGTACTTC. This gives the protein CAWDVSGAFEQYF. The chain recombines TRBV30 with TRBJ2-7; 7 bases fit TRBD2. V lost 5 bases and J lost 6; bases outside the gene matches: 10. This CDR3 is 13 amino acids long. Germline values: CDR1 GTSNPN, CDR2 SVGIG (reference sequence).

The chain recombines TRBV6-6 with TRBJ2-5, with 8 bases fitting TRBD2. Germline CDR1 MNHNY, CDR2 SVGAGI (reference sequence). This CDR3 comprises 14 residues. J gave up 2 bases and V 5 bases, and 4 bases lay outside the gene matches. The DNA for the CDR3 is TGTGCCAGCAGTAAACTAGCGGTACAAGAGACCCAGTACTTC. This codes for CASSKLAVQETQYF.

This clone was counted once. The V and J genes are TRBV5-1 and TRBJ2-5; TRBD2 aligns across 9 bases. This CDR3 region has 17 residues. Looked up from germline, CDR1 is SGHRS and CDR2 is YFSETQ. Losses at the gene ends were 0 bases for V and 4 bases for J; bases not matched to a gene: 10. Here the CDR3 reads CASSLAGAGGPGETQYF. CDR3 nucleotide sequence: TGCGCCAGCAGCTTGGCCGGGGCGGGGGGGCCAGGAGAGACCCAGTACTTC.